This is a list of T cell receptor beta chains from one sample in a study of T cell responses to AZD1222 COVID-19 vaccine. The data were produced by immunoSEQ multiplex PCR, yet TCRdb's version contains in-frame clones alone and is incomplete. The sample has some 140,000 clones, roughly 85% seen once. This sample comprised peripheral blood, obtained 28 days after the second dose of the MenACWY control vaccine. All receptors derive from an adult who received the MenACWY meningococcal vaccine as a control. The CDR3 runs from the conserved cysteine through the conserved F or W. D genes are given only for firm matches. Size is stated for part of the rows, as once, few or many counts, or as a class when the clone is expanded.

v_call	d_call	j_call	clone_size	cdr3_nt	cdr3_aa
TRBV24-1	.	TRBJ2-1	once	TGTGCCACCAGTGATAGGCCCGGGGGTTACAATGAGCAGTTCTTC	CATSDRPGGYNEQFF
TRBV27	.	TRBJ1-2	.	TGTGCCAGCAAGGTTCCTACGGGGGGTAGCTATGGCTACACCTTC	CASKVPTGGSYGYTF
TRBV9	.	TRBJ1-5	.	TGTGCCAGCAGCGCGACTGGGGAGTATAGCAATCAGCCCCAGCATTTT	CASSATGEYSNQPQHF
TRBV7-2	.	TRBJ2-7	.	TGTGCCAGCAGCTGGAGGGGGGCCTACGAGCAGTACTTC	CASSWRGAYEQYF
TRBV14	.	TRBJ2-6	.	TGTGCCAGCAGCCAAGAACATTTCTCTGGGGCCAACGTCCTGACTTTC	CASSQEHFSGANVLTF
TRBV27	.	TRBJ1-2	.	TGTGCCAGCAGGACCTACACCTTC	CASRTYTF
TRBV6-5	.	TRBJ2-7	.	TGTGCCGTCCGTGGCGGGACAGTTTCCTACGAGCAGTACTTC	CAVRGGTVSYEQYF
TRBV30	.	TRBJ1-5	.	TGTGCCTGGATCCTTATGGGGCAGCCCCAGCATTTT	CAWILMGQPQHF
TRBV24-1	.	TRBJ2-1	.	TGTGCCACCAGTGATCTGGACAGTGCGCCCCACAATGAGCAGTTCTTC	CATSDLDSAPHNEQFF
TRBV4-1	.	TRBJ1-2	.	TGCGCCAGCAGCCAAGACAGATACTATGGCTACACCTTC	CASSQDRYYGYTF
TRBV10-3	TRBD1	TRBJ1-2	.	TGTGCCATGGGACAGGGGGCCAACTATGGCTACACCTTC	CAMGQGANYGYTF
TRBV5-1	.	TRBJ1-1	.	TGCGCCAGCAGCTCAGACAGTTGGCTCACTGAAGCTTTCTTT	CASSSDSWLTEAFF
TRBV7-6	TRBD1	TRBJ2-7	.	TGTGCCAGCAGCTTAGTTCCGGGACAGCCTCCCTACGAGCAGTACTTC	CASSLVPGQPPYEQYF
TRBV18	.	TRBJ1-2	.	TGTGCCAGCTCCGTGGGGGCCCTGGCGGACTATGGCTACACCTTC	CASSVGALADYGYTF
TRBV6-5	.	TRBJ1-1	.	TGTGCCAGCAGTTACGGGCAGAACACTGAAGCTTTCTTT	CASSYGQNTEAFF
TRBV9	TRBD2	TRBJ2-1	.	TGTGCCAGCAGCGTAAGCGGGGGCTCCTACAATGAGCAGTTCTTC	CASSVSGGSYNEQFF
TRBV29-1	.	TRBJ2-1	.	TGCAGCGTTGAGACAAGGGACCTTAGCTCCTACAATGAGCAGTTCTTC	CSVETRDLSSYNEQFF
TRBV6-5	.	TRBJ1-2	.	TGTGCCAGCAGTTACAATGGACAGACCAACTATGGCTACACCTTC	CASSYNGQTNYGYTF
TRBV15	.	TRBJ1-6	.	TGTGCCACCAGCAGAGACGGACAGTATAATTCACCCCTCCACTTT	CATSRDGQYNSPLHF
TRBV11-3	.	TRBJ2-7	.	TGTGCCAGCAGCGTTGGCAGGAGCTCCTACGAGCAGTACTTC	CASSVGRSSYEQYF
TRBV4-3	TRBD2	TRBJ2-3	.	TGCGCCAGCAGCCAAGGATTCCGGACTAGCCCCCAAGATACGCAGTATTTT	CASSQGFRTSPQDTQYF
TRBV19	TRBD1	TRBJ1-2	.	TGTGCCAGTAGTACCCGGACAGGGGGTGGCTATGGCTACACCTTC	CASSTRTGGGYGYTF
TRBV9	.	TRBJ1-1	.	TGTGCCAGCAGCGTGTCTGATCAGAACACTGAAGCTTTCTTT	CASSVSDQNTEAFF
TRBV7-6	TRBD2	TRBJ2-7	.	TGTGCCAGCAGCTTAGAAATAGTGACTAGCGGCACGGGGGAGCAGTACTTC	CASSLEIVTSGTGEQYF
TRBV5-4	TRBD2	TRBJ2-1	.	TGTGCCAGCAGCCCCCGGGTAGCGGGGTCAGGGGATGAGCAGTTCTTC	CASSPRVAGSGDEQFF
TRBV5-1	.	TRBJ1-2	.	TGCGCCAGCAGCCCGGCGGGCTTTGACTATGGCTACACCTTC	CASSPAGFDYGYTF
TRBV3-1/TRBV3-2	TRBD2	TRBJ2-3	.	TGTGCCAGCGCCCTAGCGGGGGGGTCTAGCACAGATACGCAGTATTTT	CASALAGGSSTDTQYF
TRBV5-4	.	TRBJ2-2	.	TGTGCCAGCAGCTTGGACAGGGTGTCGGGGGAGCTGTTTTTT	CASSLDRVSGELFF
TRBV5-4	.	TRBJ1-1	.	TGTGCCAGCACGCCGTCCCGGGGGGACACTGAAGCTTTCTTT	CASTPSRGDTEAFF
TRBV6-6	.	TRBJ2-1	.	TGTGCCAGCAGACCTCAGGGGCGCGACAATGAGCAGTTCTTC	CASRPQGRDNEQFF
TRBV7-9	.	TRBJ2-3	.	TGTGCCAGCGGGGATTATAGCACAGATACGCAGTATTTT	CASGDYSTDTQYF
TRBV3-1/TRBV3-2	.	TRBJ2-1	.	TGTGCCAGCAGCCAAGTGTCTACTTACAATGAGCAGTTCTTC	CASSQVSTYNEQFF
TRBV7-2	.	TRBJ2-2	once	TGTGCCAGCAGTTCCGAGGGGGGACTGGGAGAGCTGTTTTTT	CASSSEGGLGELFF
TRBV19	.	TRBJ1-1	.	TGTGCCAGTAACGTACAAGGGGGGGTTGAAGCTTTCTTT	CASNVQGGVEAFF
TRBV29-1	.	TRBJ1-2	.	TGCAGCGTTGGTGGGGGGCCCTATGGCTACACCTTC	CSVGGGPYGYTF
TRBV5-1	.	TRBJ2-1	.	TGCGCCAGCAGCTCTGGGGTCCCGACAAAGGAGCAGTTCTTC	CASSSGVPTKEQFF
TRBV5-1	.	TRBJ2-2	.	TGCGCCAGCAGCCCTAACACCGGGGAGCTGTTTTTT	CASSPNTGELFF
TRBV3-1/TRBV3-2	.	TRBJ2-2	.	TGTGCCAGCAGCCAGGCGCCTACTGTAACCGGGGAGCTGTTTTTT	CASSQAPTVTGELFF
TRBV28	.	TRBJ1-4	.	TGTGCCAGCAGTCCTACAGGGCTTAATGAAAAACTGTTTTTT	CASSPTGLNEKLFF
TRBV7-9	.	TRBJ1-2	.	TGTGCCAGCAGCACCCAGACTCCCTGGGGCTACACCTTC	CASSTQTPWGYTF
TRBV9	TRBD1	TRBJ2-3	.	TGTGCCAGCAGCGGATTCGGACAGGGCACAGATACGCAGTATTTT	CASSGFGQGTDTQYF
TRBV6-5	.	TRBJ1-3	.	TGTGCCAGCAGTACGTTGGGTTCTGGAAACACCATATATTTT	CASSTLGSGNTIYF
TRBV3-1/TRBV3-2	TRBD1	TRBJ2-2	.	TGTGCCAGCAGCCAAAAGACAGGGCCGTTCGACACCGGGGAGCTGTTTTTT	CASSQKTGPFDTGELFF
TRBV27	.	TRBJ2-7	.	TGTGCCAGCAGTTTCTGGGGAGACGAGCAGTACTTC	CASSFWGDEQYF
TRBV9	.	TRBJ2-5	.	TGTGCCAGCCAGCGTGGTGAGGAGACCCAGTACTTC	CASQRGEETQYF
TRBV7-2	.	TRBJ1-1	few	TGTGCCAGCAGCCAGGGGTATGGTAACACTGAAGCTTTCTTT	CASSQGYGNTEAFF
TRBV11-3	TRBD1	TRBJ1-3	few	TGTGCCAGCAGCAACCGGGACAGGGTTTCAGGAAACACCATATATTTT	CASSNRDRVSGNTIYF